What follows describes a single TCR beta chain. It lacks a known antigen. It has no much larger one-base neighbor in the sample; base qualities were not kept. These data belong to a study of cytomegalovirus exposure and HLA in healthy donors (dated by TCRdb to about 2017). Looking at the study overall: An earlier analysis of 550 to 700 of the donors reported 250 to 300 Gb of sequence data and 117 million unique TCR beta sequences from 150 million to 200 million T cells. An early release that covered some 640 HLA-typed donors contained 250 to 350 gigabases of sequencing data and 75 million to 100 million unique TCR sequences. Among the approximately 400 genotyped donors, around 81% belonged to the genetic ancestry cluster associated with self-reported Caucasian donors. The study aimed to test whether signatures of past pathogen exposure could be identified by cataloging public T cell receptors. The study used immunosequencing to profile the T cell repertoires of hundreds of subjects and linked those repertoires to cytomegalovirus serostatus. A separate validation cohort of approximately 120 different subjects was used in addition to the 666-subject first cohort. High-throughput TCR immunosequencing, statistical association of individual TCRs with disease status, and machine learning were combined to predict cytomegalovirus infection status. A later analysis re-examined previously published TCR beta repertoires from hundreds of donors and added high-resolution HLA genotyping to investigate patterns of TCR occurrence. Rather than using new phenotypic data, the later analysis identified candidate immune exposures from TCR beta sequences and from how often those sequences occurred across donors. An earlier analysis of around 580 of the donors used high-throughput TCR beta sequencing to judge whether each TCR beta V gene segment behaved as functional or pseudogenic. Donor age, sex, ethnicity and CMV serostatus were collected together with the repertoire data. A later genetic analysis took genome-wide SNP genotypes for about 55% of the 666 donors and used that subset as a discovery cohort. All discovery cohort repertoires had been generated using a single sequencing platform. HLA typing included class I and class II loci at four-digit resolution. The number of typed donors differed by locus: roughly 629-630 for A, B, C, DRB1 and DQB1; approximately 520 for DQA1; some 610 for DPA1; and roughly 490 for DPB1. Four to six DR-DQ haplotypes were handled as single units for association and clustering, since linkage in the cohort was strong. Among roughly 400 genotyped donors of the cohort, an average of roughly 240,000 unique TCR beta nucleotide sequences were sequenced per donor, roughly 18% of them non-productive. Study-wide findings and limitations: The study gave a list of 150 to 200 TCR beta chains associated with cytomegalovirus. Correlated functional status among segregating V segments might be attributable to linkage disequilibrium, but an unknown experimental factor could not be ruled out. Most CMV-associated TCR beta chains appeared to be HLA-restricted in a later analysis, and the HLA associations seemed to be driven largely by CMV exposure. Compared with equally common non-associated chains, HLA-associated TCR beta chains in a later analysis were more clonally expanded and had lower generation probabilities. The cohort was sequenced for TCR beta chains only, and without alpha or paired-chain data the features that could be detected were limited. A further reported finding was that TCR beta sequences accurately predicted the HLA-A and HLA-B alleles for most subjects in the first cohort. In a later analysis, about 17,000 TCR beta sequences were associated with specific HLA alleles at a false discovery rate of 0.05. For the cohort, immune exposure information was limited to CMV serostatus. About 17 rarely observed V segments, including chromosome 9 orphons, were excluded from the earlier analysis of approximately 500 of the donors because counts were too low. It was suggested by the authors that the approach could potentially be generalized to other disease states and immunological phenotypes. According to a later analysis, TCR association rates differed among HLA loci, with DRB1 alleles showing the most associated TCRs and HLA-C alleles showing the fewest. A later genetic analysis reported fewer N-insertions in productive TCRs among donors in an Asian-associated ancestry cluster than the approximately 670-donor mean. The classifier was reported to diagnose cytomegalovirus status with high specificity and sensitivity in both the original and validation cohorts. In an earlier analysis of some 640 of the donors, most TCR beta V segments were observed in productive rearrangements about 87% or about 30% of the time, broadly matching IMGT annotations. A few of the identified cytomegalovirus-associated TCR beta chains were confirmed in vitro to be specific for cytomegalovirus antigens. Several of the top co-occurrence clusters appeared to be linked to parvovirus B19, influenza, CMV and Epstein-Barr virus, according to a later analysis. Because the 87-base-pair reads could not distinguish some IMGT-functional V segments, including TRBV6-2 and TRBV6-3, those segments were excluded. Strong co-occurrence of HLA alleles, especially DR and DQ, made assigning TCR associations to individual alleles difficult. A cluster of highly shared sequence variants was judged likely to represent a technical artifact of the sequencing pipeline. An association between a missense DCLRE1C variant and V-gene and J-gene trimming of TCR beta chains was found in a later genetic analysis and replicated in an independent cohort. Because HLA typing was unavailable for some donors at each locus, only the typed subset was used in association tests. Sequencing depth was assumed to be roughly uniform across donors in the presence/absence analyses, though that assumption may not hold. Most TCR sequences were seen in very few donors, while some public TCRs were found in many individuals.

Looking up the germline V gene yields CDR1 SGHVS and CDR2 FNYEAQ. V is cut by 1 base and J by 6 bases, and the space between the germline ends is 10 bases. The CDR3 runs 13 amino acids, cysteine and phenylalanine included. The retained sequence is limited to the CDR3, 39 bases, with the frame set at the first base. Libraries were made using the immunoSEQ multiplex PCR assay. For the multiplex PCR, a mixture combining 60 forward primers for TCR Vbeta segments and 13 reverse primers for TCR Jbeta segments was used. The CDR3 region of rearranged TCR beta genes was amplified from genomic DNA by a multiplex PCR assay. On the Illumina HiSeq System, the amplified TCR beta libraries were sequenced as 87-base-pair reads. From the authors' description of their analysis: A later analysis counted about 80 million unique TCR beta chains across the 550 to 750 repertoires, and some 11 million of these chains were shared by at least two donors. To remove PCR and sequencing errors, raw reads were error-corrected and collapsed into unique sequences using a nearest-neighbor algorithm that merged closely related sequences. Alignment of CDR3 sequences to IMGT reference sequences was used to assign V, D and J gene segments. For a sequence to be retained, a match of at least six nucleotides was required to both a V gene segment and a J gene segment. Rearrangements were classified as productive when the CDR3 lacked stop codons and remained in frame with V and J, and all other rearrangements were classified as non-productive. CDR3 was defined according to IMGT convention as the region running from the second conserved V-encoded cysteine to the conserved J-encoded phenylalanine. The earlier analysis of about 560 of the donors excluded any sequence lacking an unambiguous match to a single V gene segment. An earlier analysis of approximately 590 of the donors classified V segments as functional when productive rearrangements were above 56.7% and as segregating when the standard deviation between donors was above 5%. To diagnose cytomegalovirus status from the catalog of TCR beta chain sequences, a statistical classification framework was built. A later analysis assigned V and J genes by comparing TCR nucleotide sequences with IMGT/GENE-DB human TR gene sequences. In a later analysis, CDR3 sequences and most-parsimonious VDJ recombination scenarios were assigned using the TCRdist pipeline. In a later analysis, every TCR beta chain was defined by the combination of its CDR3 amino acid sequence and its V-gene family, and reads without a unique V-gene family were dropped. In a later analysis, fewer than 600 highly shared, low-generation-probability nucleotide sequences were removed to address suspected cross-contamination and a sequencing artifact. A later analysis calculated a clonal expansion index for each public chain from normalized within-repertoire ranks of inferred template counts. In a later analysis, generation probabilities were computed using a VDJ recombination model fitted to out-of-frame rearrangements, and the results were checked against IGoR. In a later analysis, TCR-TCR, TCR-HLA and TCR-CMV co-occurrence was scored with hypergeometric tests, and a repertoire-size bias correction was applied to TCR pairs. To estimate false discovery rates, a later analysis permuted the HLA or CMV assignments 20 times. In a later analysis, co-occurring TCRs were grouped using DBSCAN, with TCRdist sequence similarity added in when clustering inside HLA-allele-positive subsets. Co-occurrence clustering excluded repertoires with fewer than 30,000 or more than 120,000 public chains, plus five with anomalous nucleotide sharing. The source is immuneACCESS, and TCRdb retained only in-frame sequences with V and J called. Part of the clones is not carried over; for the studies checked, unresolved V genes explain less than half of this, and the remainder is unexplained. V, J and clone size were drawn from that table, and D and trimming were deduced from the DNA. Within this sample are 250,000 or so clones, with about 84% of them counted one time only. The top ten clones comprise roughly 1.3% of the sample.

The cohort consisted of 670 or so healthy bone marrow donors. At the time of sampling, every cohort member was nominally healthy, though immune exposures that went unrecorded were likely present. Of the 670 or so cohort members, about 270 had a positive CMV serostatus and about 350 had a negative one, while no CMV serostatus was recorded for the donor. Each donor provided a peripheral blood sample, and peripheral blood mononuclear cells were used for TCR beta sequencing. Genomic DNA was extracted from the blood cell samples with the Qiagen DNeasy Blood Extraction Kit. The V and J genes are TRBV7-6 and TRBJ2-7; tentative D gene TRBD1, with 6 bases matching. The specimen sequenced was PBMCs. This clonotype was obtained from a human donor in good health. The sequenced DNA: TGTGCCAGCAGCTTAGGAGGGGGTAGCGAGCAGTACTTC. It specifies CASSLGGGSEQYF.